The T cell receptor (beta chain) described here comes from a study of blood T cell repertoires in COVID-19. Across the study: PBMCs, B-cell-depleted T cells, or T cells were the source of the cDNA or gDNA that made up the material.

The cohort comprised adults aged about 18 to 100 years residing in about two dozen US areas. Before being deemed recovered, Cohort 3 donors had two negative PCRs, clearance, or symptom resolution. Trimming at V came to 6 bases and at J to 6 bases, leaving 4 bases not matched to a gene. CDR1 and CDR2 (germline): SNHLY, FYNNEI. There are 13 residues in the CDR3. As processed by the authors: Estimation of nucleated cell counts relied on the amplification of reference gene primers. Method: immunoSEQ multiplex PCR; TCRdb's copy keeps in-frame clones and lacks some. D and trimming were read from the DNA, whereas the V and J calls and clone size are those reported in that table. Of approximately 480,000 clones listed, 87% are singletons.

The chain has TRBV2 and TRBJ2-2; TRBD1 agrees at 7 bases. Input material: PBMCs or T cells enriched from blood (not recorded which). This TCR was sampled from a woman aged 18-35 years who had recovered from COVID-19. The CDR3 is CASRATGAGELFF. CDR3 DNA sequence: TGTGCCAGCAGGGCTACAGGGGCCGGGGAGCTGTTTTTT. The full variable domain, completed using reference TRBV2 and TRBJ2-2, is EPEVTQTPSHQVTQMGQEVILRCVPISNHLYFYWYRQILGQKVEFLVSFYNNEISEKSEIFDDQFSVERPDGSNFTLKIRSTKLEDSAMYFCASRATGAGELFFGEGSRLTVL.